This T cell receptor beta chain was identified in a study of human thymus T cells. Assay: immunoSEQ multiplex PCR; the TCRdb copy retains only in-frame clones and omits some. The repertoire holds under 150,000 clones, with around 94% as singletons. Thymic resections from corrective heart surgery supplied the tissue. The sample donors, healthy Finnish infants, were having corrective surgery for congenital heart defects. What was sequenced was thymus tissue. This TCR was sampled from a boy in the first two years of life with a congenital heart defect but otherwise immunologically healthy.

The chain's CDR3 is CASRSSGYQETQYF. The DNA for the CDR3 is TGCGCCAGCAGAAGTAGCGGGTACCAAGAGACCCAGTACTTC. The chain links TRBV10-2 to TRBJ2-5; TRBD2 matches 7 bases. Germline V lookup: CDR1 WSHSY, CDR2 SAAADI. The CDR3 extends over 14 amino acids. V shed 6 bases and J 0 bases; nucleotides not matched to a gene: 4.